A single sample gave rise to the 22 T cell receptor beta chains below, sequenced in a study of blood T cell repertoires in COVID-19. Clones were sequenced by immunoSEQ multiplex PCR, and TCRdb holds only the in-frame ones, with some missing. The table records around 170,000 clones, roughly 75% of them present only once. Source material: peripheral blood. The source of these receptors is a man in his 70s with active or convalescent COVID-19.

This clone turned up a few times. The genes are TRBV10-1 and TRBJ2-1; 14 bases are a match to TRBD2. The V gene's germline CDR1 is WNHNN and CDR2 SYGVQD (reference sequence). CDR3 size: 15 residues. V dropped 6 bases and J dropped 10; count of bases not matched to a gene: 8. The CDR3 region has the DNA TGCGCCAGCAGGGCCGGGACTAGCGGGAGTCAGGAGCAGTTCTTC. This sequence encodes CASRAGTSGSQEQFF.

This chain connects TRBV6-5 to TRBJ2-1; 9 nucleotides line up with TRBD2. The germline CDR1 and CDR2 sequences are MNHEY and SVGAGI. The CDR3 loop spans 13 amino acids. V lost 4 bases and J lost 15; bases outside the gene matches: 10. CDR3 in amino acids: CASSSPGGRALFF. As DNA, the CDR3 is TGTGCCAGCAGTTCCCCAGGCGGGAGGGCCCTGTTCTTC.

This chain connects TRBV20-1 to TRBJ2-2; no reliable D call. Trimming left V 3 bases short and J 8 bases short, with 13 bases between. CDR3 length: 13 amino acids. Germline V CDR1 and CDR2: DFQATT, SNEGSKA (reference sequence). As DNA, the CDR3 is TGCAGTGCTAGTATTTCCCCCCCGGGGGAGCTGTTTTTT. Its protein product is CSASISPPGELFF.

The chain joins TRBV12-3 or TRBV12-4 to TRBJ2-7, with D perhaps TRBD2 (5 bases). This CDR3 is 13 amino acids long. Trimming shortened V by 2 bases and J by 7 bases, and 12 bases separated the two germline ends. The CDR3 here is CASSLWESGEQYF. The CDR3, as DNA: TGTGCCAGCAGTTTATGGGAGTCGGGGGAGCAGTACTTC.

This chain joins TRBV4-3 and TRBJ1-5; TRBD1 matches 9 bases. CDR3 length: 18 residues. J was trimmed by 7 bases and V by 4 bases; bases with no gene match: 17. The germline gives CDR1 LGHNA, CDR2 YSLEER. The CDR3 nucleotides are TGCGCCAGCAGCCGGCCTCACCCACAGGGGGCGTCAAACCAGCCCCAGCATTTT. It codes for CASSRPHPQGASNQPQHF.

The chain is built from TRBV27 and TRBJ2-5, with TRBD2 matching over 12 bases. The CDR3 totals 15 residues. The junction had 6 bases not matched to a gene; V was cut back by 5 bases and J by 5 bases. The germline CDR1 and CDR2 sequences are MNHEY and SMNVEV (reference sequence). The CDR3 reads CASSIRLAGAETQYF. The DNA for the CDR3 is TGTGCCAGCAGTATCCGACTAGCGGGGGCTGAGACCCAGTACTTC.

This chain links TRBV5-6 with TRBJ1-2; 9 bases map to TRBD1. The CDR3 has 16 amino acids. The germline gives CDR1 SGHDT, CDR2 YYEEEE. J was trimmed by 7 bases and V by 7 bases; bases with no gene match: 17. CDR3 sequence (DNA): TGTGCCAGCGGATGGGAACAGGGGGCTAGTGTATCTGGCTACACCTTC. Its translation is CASGWEQGASVSGYTF.

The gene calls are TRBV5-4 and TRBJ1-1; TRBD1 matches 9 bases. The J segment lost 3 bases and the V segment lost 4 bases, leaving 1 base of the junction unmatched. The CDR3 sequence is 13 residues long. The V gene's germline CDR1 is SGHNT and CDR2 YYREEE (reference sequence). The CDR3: CASSRTGDTEAFF. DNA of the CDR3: TGTGCCAGCAGCAGGACAGGGGACACTGAAGCTTTCTTT.

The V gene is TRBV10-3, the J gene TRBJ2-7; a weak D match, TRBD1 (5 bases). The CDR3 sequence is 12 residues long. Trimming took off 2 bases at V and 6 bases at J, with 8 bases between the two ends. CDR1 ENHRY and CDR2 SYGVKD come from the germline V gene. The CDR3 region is CAISEQGVEQYF. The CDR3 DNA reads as TGTGCCATCAGTGAGCAAGGGGTCGAGCAGTACTTC.

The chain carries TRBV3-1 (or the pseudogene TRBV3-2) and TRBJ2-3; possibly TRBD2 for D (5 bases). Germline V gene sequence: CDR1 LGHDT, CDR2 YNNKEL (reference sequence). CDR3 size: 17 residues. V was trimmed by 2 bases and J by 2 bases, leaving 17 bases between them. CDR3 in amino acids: CASSQNPGGLNTDTQYF. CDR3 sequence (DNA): TGTGCCAGCAGCCAAAACCCCGGCGGACTCAACACAGATACGCAGTATTTT.

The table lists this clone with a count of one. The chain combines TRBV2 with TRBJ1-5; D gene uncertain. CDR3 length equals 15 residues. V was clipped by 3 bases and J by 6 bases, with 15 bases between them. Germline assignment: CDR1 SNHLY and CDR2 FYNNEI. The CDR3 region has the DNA TGTGCCAGCAGTGATCACACCCTCCCGGGTCAGCCCCAGCATTTT. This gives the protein CASSDHTLPGQPQHF.

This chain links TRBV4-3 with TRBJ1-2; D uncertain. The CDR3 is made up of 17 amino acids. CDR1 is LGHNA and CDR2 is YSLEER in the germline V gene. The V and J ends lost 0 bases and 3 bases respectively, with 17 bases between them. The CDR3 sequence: CASSQDRGQTIHYGYTF. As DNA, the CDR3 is TGCGCCAGCAGCCAAGATCGTGGGCAGACCATCCACTATGGCTACACCTTC.

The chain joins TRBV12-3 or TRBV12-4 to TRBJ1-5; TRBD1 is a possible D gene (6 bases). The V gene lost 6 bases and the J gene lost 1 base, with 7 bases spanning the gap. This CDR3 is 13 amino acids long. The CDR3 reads CASSTGSNQPQHF. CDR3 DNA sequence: TGTGCCAGCAGCACAGGGAGCAATCAGCCCCAGCATTTT.

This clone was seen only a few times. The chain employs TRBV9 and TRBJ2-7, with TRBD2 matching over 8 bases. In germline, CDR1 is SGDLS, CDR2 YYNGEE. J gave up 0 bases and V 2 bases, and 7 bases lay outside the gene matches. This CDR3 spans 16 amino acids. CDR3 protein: CASSVGGGRSSYEQYF. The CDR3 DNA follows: TGTGCCAGCAGCGTTGGGGGCGGGAGGAGCTCCTACGAGCAGTACTTC. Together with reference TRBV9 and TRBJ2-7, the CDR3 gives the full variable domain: DSGVTQTPKHLITATGQRVTLRCSPRSGDLSVYWYQQSLDQGLQFLIQYYNGEERAKGNILERFSAQQFPDLHSELNLSSLELGDSALYFCASSVGGGRSSYEQYFGPGTRLTVT.

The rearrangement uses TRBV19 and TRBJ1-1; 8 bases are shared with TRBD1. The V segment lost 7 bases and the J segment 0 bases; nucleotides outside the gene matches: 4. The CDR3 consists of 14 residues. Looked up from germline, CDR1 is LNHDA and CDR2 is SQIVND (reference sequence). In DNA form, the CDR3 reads TGTGCCAGTACCCGGACAGGGATGAACACTGAAGCTTTCTTT. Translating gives CASTRTGMNTEAFF.

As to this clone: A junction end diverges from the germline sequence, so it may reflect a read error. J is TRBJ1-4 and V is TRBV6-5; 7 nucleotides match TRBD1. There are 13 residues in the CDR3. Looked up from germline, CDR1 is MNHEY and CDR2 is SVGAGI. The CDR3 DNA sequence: TGTGCCAGCAGTGACTCCGGGACAGCAAGGCTGTTTTTT. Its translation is CASSDSGTARLFF.

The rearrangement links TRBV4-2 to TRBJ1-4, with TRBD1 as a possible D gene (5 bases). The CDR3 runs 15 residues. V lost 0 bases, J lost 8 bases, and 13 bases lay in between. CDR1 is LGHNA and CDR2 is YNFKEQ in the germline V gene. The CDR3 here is CASSQDPGSEEKLFF. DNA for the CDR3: TGTGCCAGCAGCCAAGATCCAGGGTCGGAAGAAAAACTGTTTTTT.

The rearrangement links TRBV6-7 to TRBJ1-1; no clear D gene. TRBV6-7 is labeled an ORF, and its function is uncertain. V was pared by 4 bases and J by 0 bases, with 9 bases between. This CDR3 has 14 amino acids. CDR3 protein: CASSCYSVNTEAFF. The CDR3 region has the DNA TGTGCCAGCAGTTGTTATTCAGTGAACACTGAAGCTTTCTTT.

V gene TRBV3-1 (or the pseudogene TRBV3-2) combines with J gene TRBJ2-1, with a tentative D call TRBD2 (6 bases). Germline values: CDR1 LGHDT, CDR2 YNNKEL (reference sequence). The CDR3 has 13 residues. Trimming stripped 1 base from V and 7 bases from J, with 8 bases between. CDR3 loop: CASSQAEGNEQFF. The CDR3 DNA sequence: TGTGCCAGCAGCCAAGCGGAGGGAAATGAGCAGTTCTTC.

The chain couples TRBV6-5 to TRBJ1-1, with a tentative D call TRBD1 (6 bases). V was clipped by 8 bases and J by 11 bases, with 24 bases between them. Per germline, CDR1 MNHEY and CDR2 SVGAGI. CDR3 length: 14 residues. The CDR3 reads CASFFTGGPLRAFF. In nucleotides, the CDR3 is TGTGCCAGCTTTTTTACGGGGGGGCCCCTGCGCGCTTTCTTT.

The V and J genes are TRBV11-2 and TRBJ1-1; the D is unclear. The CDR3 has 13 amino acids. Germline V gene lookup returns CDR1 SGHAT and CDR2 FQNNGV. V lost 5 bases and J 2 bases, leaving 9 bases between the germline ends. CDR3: CASSPTINTEAFF. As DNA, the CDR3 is TGTGCCAGCAGCCCGACAATCAACACTGAAGCTTTCTTT.

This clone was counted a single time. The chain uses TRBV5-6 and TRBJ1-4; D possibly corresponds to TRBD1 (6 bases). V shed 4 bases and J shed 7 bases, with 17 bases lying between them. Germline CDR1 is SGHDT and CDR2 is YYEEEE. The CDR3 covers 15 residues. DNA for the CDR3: TGTGCCAGCAGCACACGGACAGACGGAGGTGAAAAACTGTTTTTT. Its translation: CASSTRTDGGEKLFF.